This T cell receptor (beta chain) originates from a study of blood T cells in healthy people across ages. Findings and caveats of the study: It was the long-lived donors that had more naive CD4+ cells and higher diversity than aged donors.

This clonotype was counted a few times. What it binds is unknown. CDR1 DFQATT and CDR2 SNEGSKA come from the germline V gene (reference sequence). Losses at the gene ends were 1 base for V and 0 bases for J; bases not matched to a gene: 1. This CDR3 has 15 residues. Next came a second PCR, run for about 7 to 12 cycles, which used a sample-barcoded 5' primer along with a J-beta primer mix. TCRdb fed the 5' RACE reads into MiXCR, producing one record per CDR3 protein. The sample yields more than 1,400,000 distinct CDR3 sequences, approximately 42% seen once. This rearrangement joins TRBV20-1 to TRBJ2-7; 12 nucleotides line up with TRBD2. The sequenced sample consisted of blood. The TCR originated in a woman aged 18 to 35 in good health. The CDR3 reads CSARGTSGNSYEQYF. The CDR3 nucleotides read TGCAGTGCTAGAGGGACTAGCGGGAACTCCTACGAGCAGTACTTC.